The next 14 T cell receptor beta chains were all read from a single sample in a study of blood T cell repertoires in COVID-19. Measured with immunoSEQ multiplex PCR; TCRdb has only the in-frame clones, and not every one. Of 52,000 or so clones listed, roughly 80% are singletons. The sequenced material came from peripheral blood. These receptors all come from a human donor in a cohort sampled during active or convalescent COVID-19.

The chain couples TRBV19 to TRBJ2-5, with 8 bases lining up with TRBD2. This CDR3 comprises 15 residues. Germline V CDR1 and CDR2: LNHDA, SQIVND (reference sequence). V gave up 3 bases and J gave up 2 bases; unmatched junction bases: 5. The CDR3 DNA follows: TGTGCCAGTAGTATGGGCGGGGGGAAGCAAGAGACCCAGTACTTC. Amino acid sequence: CASSMGGGKQETQYF.

This clone appeared a single time. The gene calls are TRBV7-2 and TRBJ1-3, with 8 bases fitting TRBD1. This CDR3 is built from 16 residues. With 5 bases clipped from V and 0 bases from J, the junction kept 6 bases outside the gene matches. Germline V gene lookup returns CDR1 SGHTA and CDR2 FQGNSA. This CDR3 reads CASSASQGASGNTIYF. Here the CDR3 DNA reads TGTGCCAGCAGCGCAAGCCAGGGGGCCTCTGGAAACACCATATATTTT.

The chain links TRBV7-2 to TRBJ1-2; TRBD1 might be the D (6 bases). CDR3 size: 16 residues. With 1 base removed from V and 8 bases from J, the gap between germline ends came to 20 bases. Germline CDR1 and CDR2: SGHTA and FQGNSA. The chain's CDR3 is CASSLETGRGRPGYTF. As DNA, the CDR3 is TGTGCCAGCAGCTTAGAAACTGGCAGGGGCAGACCCGGCTACACCTTC. Combining the CDR3 with reference TRBV7-2 and TRBJ1-2 gives the whole variable domain GAGVSQSPSNKVTEKGKDVELRCDPISGHTALYWYRQSLGQGLEFLIYFQGNSAPDKSGLPSDRFSAERTGGSVSTLTIQRTQQEDSAVYLCASSLETGRGRPGYTFGSGTRLTVV.

The rearrangement joins TRBV7-8 to TRBJ2-7; 10 positions agree with TRBD2. Germline CDR1 and CDR2: SGHVS and FQNEAQ. The CDR3 runs to 15 residues. Trimming took 5 bases from V and 2 from J; bases not matched to a gene: 6. The CDR3 bases are TGTGCCAGCAGCCTCAGTAGCGGGGGGCCCTACGAGCAGTACTTC. Translation gives CASSLSSGGPYEQYF.

V gene TRBV6-4 combines with J gene TRBJ2-1; 8 bases fit TRBD2. Germline V gene lookup returns CDR1 MRHNA and CDR2 SNTAGT. Trimming took 3 bases from V and 15 from J; bases not matched to a gene: 10. The CDR3 has 13 residues. The DNA of the CDR3 is TGTGCCAGCAGTGAGATTGAGGGGACTAGTCTGTTCTTC. This encodes CASSEIEGTSLFF.

The chain has TRBV6-5 and TRBJ1-6, with D possibly matching TRBD1 (6 bases). Germline CDR1 reads MNHEY; CDR2 reads SVGAGI. Trimming pared 1 base from V and 6 bases from J, leaving 13 bases between. The CDR3 spans 16 residues. The CDR3 coding sequence is TGTGCCAGCAGTTACTTCTCGGGACACCGTAATTCACCCCTCCACTTT. It translates to CASSYFSGHRNSPLHF.

This sequence joins TRBV18 and TRBJ2-5, with TRBD1 identical over 7 bases. CDR3 length: 14 amino acids. In germline, CDR1 is KGHSH, CDR2 LQKENI. V was clipped by 1 base and J by 2 bases; unmatched bases: 1. CDR3 sequence (DNA): TGTGCCAGCTCACCACGGACAGGACAAGAGACCCAGTACTTC. This codes for CASSPRTGQETQYF.

The gene calls are TRBV29-1 and TRBJ2-1; 11 bases match TRBD2. The germline V gene encodes CDR1 SQVTM and CDR2 ANQGSEA. Unmatched junction bases numbered 8, after V lost 1 base and J lost 9 bases. The CDR3 has 15 amino acids. CDR3 coding DNA: TGCAGCGTTGAAGTAGGGCTAGCGGGGGGCGGTGAGCAGTTCTTC. It encodes CSVEVGLAGGGEQFF.

This clone was detected once. The chain joins TRBV3-1 (or the pseudogene TRBV3-2) to TRBJ2-7; D is ambiguous. The ends were cut back, 8 bases at V and 2 bases at J, with 10 bases in the middle. The CDR3 sequence is 12 residues long. Germline V CDR1 and CDR2: LGHDT, YNNKEL (reference sequence). CDR3 in amino acids: CASEAVTYEQYF. The CDR3 nucleotides are TGTGCCAGCGAGGCAGTCACCTACGAGCAGTACTTC.

This clone was counted a single time. V is TRBV25-1 and J is TRBJ1-4; 9 bases match TRBD1. This CDR3 is 15 amino acids long. The V segment lost 4 bases and the J segment 7 bases; nucleotides outside the gene matches: 7. Germline V lookup: CDR1 MGHDK, CDR2 SYGVNS. CDR3 protein: CASSASGTGSEKLFF. Written as DNA, the CDR3 is TGTGCCAGCAGTGCGTCCGGGACAGGGAGTGAAAAACTGTTTTTT.

The chain employs TRBV30 and TRBJ2-7, with D unclear. The V end lost 2 bases, the J end lost 7 bases, and 15 bases lay between the germline ends. The CDR3 is made up of 13 amino acids. From germline, CDR1 is GTSNPN and CDR2 SVGIG (reference sequence). The CDR3 bases are TGTGCCTGGAGTAGGTTTGAGCTCGGGGAGCAGTACTTC. Translating gives CAWSRFELGEQYF.

The V gene is TRBV5-8, the J gene TRBJ1-2, with D possibly TRBD1 on 6 matching bases. This CDR3 comprises 14 residues. V lost 1 base to trimming and J lost 4 bases, with 11 bases between them. CDR1 SGHTS and CDR2 YDEGEE come from the germline V gene. This CDR3 reads CASSLKGDLYGYTF. CDR3 bases: TGTGCCAGCAGCTTGAAGGGGGACCTCTATGGCTACACCTTC.

V and J are TRBV5-1 and TRBJ2-5; no reliable D call. CDR1 is SGHRS and CDR2 is YFSETQ in the germline V gene. The V gene lost 7 bases and the J gene lost 2 bases, with 18 bases spanning the gap. This CDR3 is 15 amino acids long. The CDR3 is CASGPRLSGQETQYF. CDR3 nucleotides: TGCGCCAGCGGCCCTCGTCTTTCGGGTCAAGAGACCCAGTACTTC.

This clone was found a few times. This chain joins TRBV10-3 and TRBJ2-5, with 7 bases fitting TRBD1. Germline CDR1 ENHRY, CDR2 SYGVKD. The CDR3 loop spans 15 amino acids. V lost 4 bases and J lost 2; bases outside the gene matches: 7. CDR3 coding DNA: TGTGCCATCAGTGGCCCTCTGACAGGGCAAGAGACCCAGTACTTC. As protein: CAISGPLTGQETQYF.